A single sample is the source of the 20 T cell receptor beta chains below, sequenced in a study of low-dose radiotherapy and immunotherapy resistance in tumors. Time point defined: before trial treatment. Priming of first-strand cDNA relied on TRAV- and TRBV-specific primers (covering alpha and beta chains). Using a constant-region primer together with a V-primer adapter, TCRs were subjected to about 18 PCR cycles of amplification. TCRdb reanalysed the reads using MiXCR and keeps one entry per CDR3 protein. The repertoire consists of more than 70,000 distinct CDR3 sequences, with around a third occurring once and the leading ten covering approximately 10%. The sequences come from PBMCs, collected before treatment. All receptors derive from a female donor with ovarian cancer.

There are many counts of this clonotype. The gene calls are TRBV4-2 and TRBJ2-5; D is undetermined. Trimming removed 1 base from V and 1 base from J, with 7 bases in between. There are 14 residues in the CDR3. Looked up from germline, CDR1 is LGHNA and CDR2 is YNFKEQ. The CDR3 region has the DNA TGTGCCAGCAGCCAAGTCAGCTCCCAAGAGACCCAGTACTTC. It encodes CASSQVSSQETQYF.

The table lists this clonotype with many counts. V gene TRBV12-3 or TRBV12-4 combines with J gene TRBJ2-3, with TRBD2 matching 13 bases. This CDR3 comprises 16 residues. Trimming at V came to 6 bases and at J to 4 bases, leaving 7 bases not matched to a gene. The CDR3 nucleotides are TGTGCCAGCAGCCTCCTGGGACTAGCGGGGTCAGATACGCAGTATTTT. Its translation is CASSLLGLAGSDTQYF.

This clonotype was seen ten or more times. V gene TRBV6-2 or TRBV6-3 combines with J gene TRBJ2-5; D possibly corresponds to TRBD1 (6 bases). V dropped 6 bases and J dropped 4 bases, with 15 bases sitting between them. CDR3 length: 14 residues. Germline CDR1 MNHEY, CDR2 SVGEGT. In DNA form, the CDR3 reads TGTGCCAGCAGCACCCTAAGGGGGAGAGAGACCCAGTACTTC. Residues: CASSTLRGRETQYF.

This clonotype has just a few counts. This CDR3 is CSALSGDQETQYF. DNA for the CDR3: TGCAGCGCTTTAAGCGGGGACCAAGAGACCCAGTACTTC. The V and J genes are TRBV20-1 and TRBJ2-5; TRBD2 matches 7 bases. Germline V gene lookup returns CDR1 DFQATT and CDR2 SNEGSKA (reference sequence). CDR3 size: 13 residues.

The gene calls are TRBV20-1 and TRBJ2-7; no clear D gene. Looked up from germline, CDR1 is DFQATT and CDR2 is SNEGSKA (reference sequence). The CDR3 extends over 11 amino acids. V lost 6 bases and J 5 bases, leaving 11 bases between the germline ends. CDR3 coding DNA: TGCAGTGCCCCACTATCGGACGAGCAGTACTTC. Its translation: CSAPLSDEQYF.

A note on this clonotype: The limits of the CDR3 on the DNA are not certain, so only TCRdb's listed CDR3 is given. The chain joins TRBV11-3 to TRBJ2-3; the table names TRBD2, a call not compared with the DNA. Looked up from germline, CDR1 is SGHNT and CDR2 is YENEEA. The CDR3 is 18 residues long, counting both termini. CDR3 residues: CASSFYICSARVRDTQYF.

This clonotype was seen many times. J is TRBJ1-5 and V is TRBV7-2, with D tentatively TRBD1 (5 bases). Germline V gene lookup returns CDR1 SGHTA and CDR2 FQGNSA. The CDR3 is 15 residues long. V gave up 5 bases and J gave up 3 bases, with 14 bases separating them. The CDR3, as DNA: TGTGCCAGCAGCCCAGAGGCAGGGTACAATCAGCCCCAGCATTTT. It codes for CASSPEAGYNQPQHF.

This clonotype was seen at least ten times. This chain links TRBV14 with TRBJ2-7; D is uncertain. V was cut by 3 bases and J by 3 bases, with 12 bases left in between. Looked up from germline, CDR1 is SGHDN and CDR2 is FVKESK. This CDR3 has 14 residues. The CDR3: CASSHRLSYYEQYF. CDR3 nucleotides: TGTGCCAGCAGCCATCGCTTGAGCTACTACGAGCAGTACTTC. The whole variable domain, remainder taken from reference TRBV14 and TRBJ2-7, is EAGVTQFPSHSVIEKGQTVTLRCDPISGHDNLYWYRRVMGKEIKFLLHFVKESKQDESGMPNNRFLAERTGGTYSTLKVQPAELEDSGVYFCASSHRLSYYEQYFGPGTRLTVT.

This CDR3 is CASSPPGVSTRGEQFF. The CDR3 bases are TGTGCCAGCTCACCACCGGGCGTGTCGACGAGGGGTGAGCAGTTCTTC. The V call is TRBV18, the J call TRBJ2-1; the D gene could be TRBD1 or TRBD2 (5 bases each). This CDR3 is 16 amino acids long. The V gene lost 0 bases and the J gene lost 9 bases, with 18 bases spanning the gap. The germline gives CDR1 KGHSH, CDR2 LQKENI.

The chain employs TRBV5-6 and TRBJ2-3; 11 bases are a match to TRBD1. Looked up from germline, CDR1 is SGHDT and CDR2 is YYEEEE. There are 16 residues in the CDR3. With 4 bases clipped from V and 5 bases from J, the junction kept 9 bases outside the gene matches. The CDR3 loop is CASSGVGQGAVDTQYF. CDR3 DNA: TGTGCCAGCAGCGGAGTTGGACAGGGGGCAGTAGATACGCAGTATTTT.

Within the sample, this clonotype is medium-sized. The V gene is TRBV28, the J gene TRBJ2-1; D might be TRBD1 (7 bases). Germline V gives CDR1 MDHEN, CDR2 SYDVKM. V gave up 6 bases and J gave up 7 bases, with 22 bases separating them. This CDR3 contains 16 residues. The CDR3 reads CASSRSTGRGGNEQFF. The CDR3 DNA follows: TGTGCCAGCAGCCGCTCGACAGGGCGGGGCGGGAATGAGCAGTTCTTC.

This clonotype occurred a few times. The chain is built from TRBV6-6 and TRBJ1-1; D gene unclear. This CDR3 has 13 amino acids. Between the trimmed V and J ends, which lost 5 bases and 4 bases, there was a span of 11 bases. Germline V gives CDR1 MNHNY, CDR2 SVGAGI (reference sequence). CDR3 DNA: TGTGCCAGCAGTGGGAAGGTTGGCACTGAAGCTTTCTTT. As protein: CASSGKVGTEAFF.

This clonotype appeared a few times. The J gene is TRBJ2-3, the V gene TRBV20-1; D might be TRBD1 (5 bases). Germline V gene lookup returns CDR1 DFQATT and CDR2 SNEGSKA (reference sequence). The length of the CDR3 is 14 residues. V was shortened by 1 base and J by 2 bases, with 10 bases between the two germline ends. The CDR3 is CSARGTYYTDTQYF. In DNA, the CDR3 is TGCAGTGCTAGAGGGACATACTACACAGATACGCAGTATTTT.

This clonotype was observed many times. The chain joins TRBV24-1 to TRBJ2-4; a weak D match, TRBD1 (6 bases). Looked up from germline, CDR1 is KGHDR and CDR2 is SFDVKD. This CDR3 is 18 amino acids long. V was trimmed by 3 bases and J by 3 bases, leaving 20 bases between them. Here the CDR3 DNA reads TGTGCCACCAGTGATGACCCCATACAGGGAGTCGGCAAAAACATTCAGTACTTC. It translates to CATSDDPIQGVGKNIQYF.

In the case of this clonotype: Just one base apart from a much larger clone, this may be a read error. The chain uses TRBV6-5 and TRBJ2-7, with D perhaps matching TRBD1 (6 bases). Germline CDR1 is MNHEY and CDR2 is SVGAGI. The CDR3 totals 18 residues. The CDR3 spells CVSSRPQIGPGTPHEQYF. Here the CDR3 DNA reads TGTGTCAGCAGTCGCCCACAGATAGGCCCCGGGACACCCCACGAGCAGTACTTC.

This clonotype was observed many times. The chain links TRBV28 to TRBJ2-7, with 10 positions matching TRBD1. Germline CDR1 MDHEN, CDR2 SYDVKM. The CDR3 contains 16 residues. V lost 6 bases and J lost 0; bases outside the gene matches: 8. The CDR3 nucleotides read TGTGCCAGCAGCCGTCCCGGGACAGGGGCCTCCTACGAGCAGTACTTC. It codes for CASSRPGTGASYEQYF.

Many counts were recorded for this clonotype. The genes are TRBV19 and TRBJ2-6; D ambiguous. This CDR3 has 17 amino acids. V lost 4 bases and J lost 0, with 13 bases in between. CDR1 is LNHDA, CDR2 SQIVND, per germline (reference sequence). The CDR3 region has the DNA TGTGCCAGTAGTACCCCTCCTTTCGGCTCTGGGGCCAACGTCCTGACTTTC. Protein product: CASSTPPFGSGANVLTF.

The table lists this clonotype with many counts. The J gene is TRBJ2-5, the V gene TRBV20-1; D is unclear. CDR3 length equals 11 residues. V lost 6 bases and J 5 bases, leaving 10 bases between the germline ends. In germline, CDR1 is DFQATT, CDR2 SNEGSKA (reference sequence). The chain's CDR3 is CSALIGETQYF. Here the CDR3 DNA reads TGCAGTGCCCTAATTGGCGAGACCCAGTACTTC.

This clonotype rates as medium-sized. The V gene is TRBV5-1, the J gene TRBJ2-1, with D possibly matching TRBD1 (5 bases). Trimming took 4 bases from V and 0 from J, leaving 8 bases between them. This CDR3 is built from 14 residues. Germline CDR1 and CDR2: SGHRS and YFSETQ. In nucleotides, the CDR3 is TGCGCCAGCAGCGCAGGGAACTCCTACAATGAGCAGTTCTTC. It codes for CASSAGNSYNEQFF.

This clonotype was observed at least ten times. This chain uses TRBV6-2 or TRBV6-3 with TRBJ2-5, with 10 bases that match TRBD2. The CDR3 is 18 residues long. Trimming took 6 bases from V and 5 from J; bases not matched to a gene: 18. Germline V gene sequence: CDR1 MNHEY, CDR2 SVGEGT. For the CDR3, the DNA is TGTGCCAGCAGACCGATGATTAGGGCTAGCGGGGGAGGTGAGACCCAGTACTTC. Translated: CASRPMIRASGGGETQYF.